The present T cell receptor (beta chain) was sequenced within a study of T cells after yellow fever vaccination. Across the study: Low-cell-number fractions underwent preparation using SMART-Seq v4 Ultra Low Input.

There are many counts of this clonotype. CDR1 KGHSH and CDR2 LQKENI come from the germline V gene. The CDR3 contains 14 residues. V was trimmed by 6 bases and J by 0 bases, leaving 9 bases between them. TCRdb re-derived calls from the 5' RACE reads in MiXCR, one entry per CDR3 protein. The sample shows hundreds of thousands of distinct CDR3 sequences, approximately 3.8% of them seen only once. The TCR comes from a man aged 18 to 35 who received the YFV17D yellow fever vaccine. The sample in question was PBMCs, obtained on the day of the yellow fever booster vaccination. The chain uses TRBV18 and TRBJ1-5; tentative D call: TRBD1 (5 bases). The chain's CDR3 is CASSPGISNQPQHF. CDR3 DNA sequence: TGTGCCAGCTCGCCAGGGATTAGCAATCAGCCCCAGCATTTT.